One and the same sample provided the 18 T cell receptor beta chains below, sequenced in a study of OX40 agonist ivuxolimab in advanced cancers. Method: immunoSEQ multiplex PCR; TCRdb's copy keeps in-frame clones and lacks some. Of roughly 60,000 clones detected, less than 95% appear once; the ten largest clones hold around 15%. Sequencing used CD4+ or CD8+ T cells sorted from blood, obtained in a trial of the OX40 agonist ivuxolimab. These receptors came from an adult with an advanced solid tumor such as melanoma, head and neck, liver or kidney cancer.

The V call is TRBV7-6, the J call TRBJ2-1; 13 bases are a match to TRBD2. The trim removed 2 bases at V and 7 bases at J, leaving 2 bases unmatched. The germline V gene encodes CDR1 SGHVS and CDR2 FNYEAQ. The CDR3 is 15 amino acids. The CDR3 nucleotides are TGTGCCAGCAGCTTAAGACTAGCGGGAGGAAATGAGCAGTTCTTC. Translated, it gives CASSLRLAGGNEQFF. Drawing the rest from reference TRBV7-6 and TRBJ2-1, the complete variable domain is GAGVSQSPRYKVTKRGQDVALRCDPISGHVSLYWYRQALGQGPEFLTYFNYEAQQDKSGLPNDRFSAERPEGSISTLTIQRTEQRDSAMYRCASSLRLAGGNEQFFGPGTRLTVL.

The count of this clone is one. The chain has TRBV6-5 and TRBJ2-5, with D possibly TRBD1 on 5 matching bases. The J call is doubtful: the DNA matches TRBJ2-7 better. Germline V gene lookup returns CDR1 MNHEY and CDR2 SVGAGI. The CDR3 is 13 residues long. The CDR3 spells CASVRGSSYEQYF. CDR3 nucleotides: TGTGCCAGCGTTAGGGGAAGCTCCTACGAGCAGTACTTC.

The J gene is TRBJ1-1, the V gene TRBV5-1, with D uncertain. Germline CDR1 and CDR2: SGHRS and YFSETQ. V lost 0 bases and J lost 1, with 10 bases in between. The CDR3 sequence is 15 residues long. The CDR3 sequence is CASSLGGFKNTEAFF. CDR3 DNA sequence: TGCGCCAGCAGCTTGGGAGGGTTTAAGAACACTGAAGCTTTCTTT. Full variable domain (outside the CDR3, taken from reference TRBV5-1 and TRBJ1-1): KAGVTQTPRYLIKTRGQQVTLSCSPISGHRSVSWYQQTPGQGLQFLFEYFSETQRNKGNFPGRFSGRQFSNSRSEMNVSTLELGDSALYLCASSLGGFKNTEAFFGQGTRLTVV.

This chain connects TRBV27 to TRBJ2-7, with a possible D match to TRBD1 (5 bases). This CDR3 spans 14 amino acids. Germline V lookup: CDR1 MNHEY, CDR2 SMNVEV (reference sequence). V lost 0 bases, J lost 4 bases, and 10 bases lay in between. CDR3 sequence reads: CASSLSQGLYEQYF. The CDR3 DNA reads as TGTGCCAGCAGTTTATCGCAGGGTTTGTACGAGCAGTACTTC.

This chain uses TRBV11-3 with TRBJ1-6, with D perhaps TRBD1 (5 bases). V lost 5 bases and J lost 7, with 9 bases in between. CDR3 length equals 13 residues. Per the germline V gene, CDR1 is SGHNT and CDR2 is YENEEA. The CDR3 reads CASSRGWNSPLHF. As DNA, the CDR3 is TGTGCCAGCAGCAGGGGTTGGAATTCACCCCTCCACTTT.

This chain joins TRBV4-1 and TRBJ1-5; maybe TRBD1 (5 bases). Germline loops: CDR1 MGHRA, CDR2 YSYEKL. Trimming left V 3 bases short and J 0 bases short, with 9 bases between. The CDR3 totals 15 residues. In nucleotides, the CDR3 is TGCGCCAGCAGCCAGGGGCAGGTTAGCAATCAGCCCCAGCATTTT. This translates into CASSQGQVSNQPQHF.

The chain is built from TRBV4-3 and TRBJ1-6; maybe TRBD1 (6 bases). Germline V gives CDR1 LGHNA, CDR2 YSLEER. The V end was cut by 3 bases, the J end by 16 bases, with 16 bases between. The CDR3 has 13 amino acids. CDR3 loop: CASSQRGMSLLHF. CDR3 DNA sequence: TGCGCCAGCAGCCAGAGGGGGATGTCCCTTCTCCACTTT.

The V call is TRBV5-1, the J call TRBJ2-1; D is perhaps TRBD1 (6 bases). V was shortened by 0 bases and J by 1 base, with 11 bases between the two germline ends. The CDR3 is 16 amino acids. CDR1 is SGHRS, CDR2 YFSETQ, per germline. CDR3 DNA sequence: TGCGCCAGCAGCTTGGCCCCGGGACAATCCTACAATGAGCAGTTCTTC. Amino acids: CASSLAPGQSYNEQFF.

The CDR3 reads CASSLDEGHTEAFF. The CDR3 coding sequence is TGCGCCAGCAGCTTAGATGAGGGACACACTGAAGCTTTCTTT. The chain is built from TRBV5-1 and TRBJ1-1, with D maybe TRBD1 (5 bases). Germline assignment: CDR1 SGHRS and CDR2 YFSETQ. Between the trimmed V and J ends, which lost 2 bases and 3 bases, there was a span of 11 bases. The CDR3 runs 14 residues.

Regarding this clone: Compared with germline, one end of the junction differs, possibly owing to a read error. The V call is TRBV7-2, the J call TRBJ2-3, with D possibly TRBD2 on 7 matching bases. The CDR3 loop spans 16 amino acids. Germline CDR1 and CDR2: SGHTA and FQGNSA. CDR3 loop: CASNLRGALGTDTQYF. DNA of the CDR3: TGTGCCAGCAACTTACGGGGGGCGCTTGGCACAGATACGCAGTATTTT.

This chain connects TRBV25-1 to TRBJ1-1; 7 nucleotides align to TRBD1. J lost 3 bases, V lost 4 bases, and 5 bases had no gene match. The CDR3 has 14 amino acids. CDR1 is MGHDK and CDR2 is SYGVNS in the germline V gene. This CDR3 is CASSGQGGDTEAFF. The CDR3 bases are TGTGCCAGCAGTGGGCAGGGGGGTGACACTGAAGCTTTCTTT.

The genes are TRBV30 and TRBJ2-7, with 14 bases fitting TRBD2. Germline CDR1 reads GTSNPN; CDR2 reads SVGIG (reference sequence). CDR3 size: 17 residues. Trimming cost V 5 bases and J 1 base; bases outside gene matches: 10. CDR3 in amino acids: CAWFGTGTSGRSYEQYF. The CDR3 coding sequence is TGTGCCTGGTTCGGAACGGGGACTAGCGGGAGATCCTACGAGCAGTACTTC.

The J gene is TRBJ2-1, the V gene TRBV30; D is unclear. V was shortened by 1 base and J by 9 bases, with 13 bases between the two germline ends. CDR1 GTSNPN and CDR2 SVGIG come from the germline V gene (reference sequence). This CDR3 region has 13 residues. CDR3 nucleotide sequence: TGTGCCTGGAGTGGATCCTTGGGTGGTGAGCAGTTCTTC. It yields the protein CAWSGSLGGEQFF.

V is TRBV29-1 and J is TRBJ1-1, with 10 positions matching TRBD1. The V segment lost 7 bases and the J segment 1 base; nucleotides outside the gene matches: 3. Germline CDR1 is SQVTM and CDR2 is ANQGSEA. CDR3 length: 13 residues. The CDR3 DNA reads TGCAGCGGTGGACAGGGGGGGAACACTGAAGCTTTCTTT. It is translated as CSGGQGGNTEAFF.

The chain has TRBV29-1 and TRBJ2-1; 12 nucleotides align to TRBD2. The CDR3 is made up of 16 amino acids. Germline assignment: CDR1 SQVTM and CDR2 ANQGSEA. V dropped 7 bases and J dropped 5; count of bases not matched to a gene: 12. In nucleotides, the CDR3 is TGCAGCGCCCTGTCCAAGACTAGCGGGAGCGACAATGAGCAGTTCTTC. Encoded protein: CSALSKTSGSDNEQFF.

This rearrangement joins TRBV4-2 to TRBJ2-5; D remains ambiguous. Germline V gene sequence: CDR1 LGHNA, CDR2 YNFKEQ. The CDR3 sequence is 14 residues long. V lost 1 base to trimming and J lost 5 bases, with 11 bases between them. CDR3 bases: TGTGCCAGCAGCCAAGCAACGCGGACCGAGACCCAGTACTTC. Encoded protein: CASSQATRTETQYF.

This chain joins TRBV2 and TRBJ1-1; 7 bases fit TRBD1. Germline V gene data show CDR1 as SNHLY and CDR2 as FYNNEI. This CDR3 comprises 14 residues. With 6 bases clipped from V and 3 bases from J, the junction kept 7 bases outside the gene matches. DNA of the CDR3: TGTGCCAGCAGGGGGACAGCGGAGGACACTGAAGCTTTCTTT. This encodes CASRGTAEDTEAFF.

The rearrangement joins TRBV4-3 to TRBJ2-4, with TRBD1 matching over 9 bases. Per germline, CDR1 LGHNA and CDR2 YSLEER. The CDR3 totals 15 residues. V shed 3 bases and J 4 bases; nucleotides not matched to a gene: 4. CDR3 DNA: TGCGCCAGCAGCCATCTCGGACAGGGGAAAAACATTCAGTACTTC. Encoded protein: CASSHLGQGKNIQYF.